The 25 T cell receptor beta chains presented below share a single source sample, sequenced in a study of T cells in localized non-small cell lung cancer. Sequencing used immunoSEQ multiplex PCR; TCRdb keeps in-frame clones, though not all of them. The sample consists of tens of thousands of clones, approximately 90% of them appearing once. Specimen: peripheral blood, collected before any cancer treatment. All receptors come from a female donor older than 55 with stage I lung adenocarcinoma.

The genes are TRBV7-8 and TRBJ1-5; 8 bases agree with TRBD1. The length of the CDR3 is 16 residues. In germline, CDR1 is SGHVS, CDR2 FQNEAQ. V lost 1 base to trimming and J lost 8 bases; unmatched junction nucleotides: 10. The CDR3: CASSLGSGGLGEPQHF. The CDR3 DNA follows: TGTGCCAGCAGCTTAGGCTCAGGGGGCTTGGGGGAGCCCCAGCATTTT.

The chain couples TRBV30 to TRBJ1-1; D call uncertain. V lost 1 base and J lost 11, with 11 bases in between. This CDR3 comprises 11 residues. The germline V gene has CDR1 GTSNPN and CDR2 SVGIG (reference sequence). The CDR3 loop is CAWSESHRAFF. CDR3 DNA: TGTGCCTGGAGTGAAAGCCATCGGGCTTTCTTT.

V is TRBV6-6 and J is TRBJ2-1; D unclear. Trimming removed 6 bases from V and 7 bases from J, with 10 bases in between. The CDR3 totals 12 residues. Germline V gene lookup returns CDR1 MNHNY and CDR2 SVGAGI (reference sequence). CDR3 region: CASSRPRNEQFF. In nucleotides, the CDR3 is TGTGCCAGCAGCCGTCCGAGGAATGAGCAGTTCTTC.

V gene TRBV30 combines with J gene TRBJ2-7; 13 bases are shared with TRBD2. The V gene's germline CDR1 is GTSNPN and CDR2 SVGIG (reference sequence). J lost 3 bases, V lost 0 bases, and 2 bases had no gene match. CDR3 size: 15 residues. CDR3 region: CAWSVRTSGSYEQYF. The CDR3 DNA is TGTGCCTGGAGTGTACGGACTAGCGGGAGCTACGAGCAGTACTTC.

This clone turned up a few times. The chain has TRBV4-1 and TRBJ2-7; 10 bases match TRBD1. Germline assignment: CDR1 MGHRA and CDR2 YSYEKL. The CDR3 length is 15 residues. The J segment lost 2 bases and the V segment lost 2 bases, leaving 3 bases of the junction unmatched. This chain's CDR3 is CASSQTTGGPYEQYF. CDR3 DNA sequence: TGCGCCAGCAGCCAAACGACAGGGGGCCCCTACGAGCAGTACTTC.

The chain links TRBV19 to TRBJ1-2; 8 bases are shared with TRBD1. The J segment lost 7 bases and the V segment lost 6 bases, leaving 7 bases of the junction unmatched. The CDR3 consists of 13 residues. CDR1 LNHDA and CDR2 SQIVND come from the germline V gene (reference sequence). The CDR3 sequence: CASRVQGQGGYTF. The CDR3 coding sequence is TGTGCCAGTAGGGTCCAAGGACAGGGTGGCTACACCTTC.

The chain is built from TRBV5-1 and TRBJ1-1, with 8 nucleotides matching TRBD1. This CDR3 contains 14 residues. Germline-derived CDR1 and CDR2 are SGHRS and YFSETQ. Trimming cost V 7 bases and J 0 bases; bases outside gene matches: 5. This chain's CDR3 is CASRQGSMNTEAFF. The CDR3 nucleotides are TGCGCCAGCCGACAGGGGTCTATGAACACTGAAGCTTTCTTT.

V is TRBV2 and J is TRBJ2-7, with 10 bases fitting TRBD1. This CDR3 is 12 amino acids long. V was clipped by 8 bases and J by 6 bases; unmatched bases: 4. Germline-derived CDR1 and CDR2 are SNHLY and FYNNEI. The CDR3 loop is CASGDRGPEQYF. In nucleotides, the CDR3 is TGTGCCAGCGGGGACAGGGGACCCGAGCAGTACTTC.

The chain links TRBV10-3 to TRBJ2-3; D not certain. Per the germline V gene, CDR1 is ENHRY and CDR2 is SYGVKD. CDR3 length equals 13 residues. Trimming removed 4 bases from V and 6 bases from J, with 11 bases in between. CDR3: CAISAEPLDTQYF. As DNA, the CDR3 is TGTGCCATCAGTGCCGAACCTCTGGATACGCAGTATTTT.

This sequence joins TRBV27 and TRBJ2-3; 9 bases line up with TRBD1. This CDR3 has 13 amino acids. Germline trimming cut 10 bases from V and 4 bases from J; bases unmatched to any gene: 6. Per germline, CDR1 MNHEY and CDR2 SMNVEV (reference sequence). The DNA of the CDR3 is TGTGCCATTCGAACAGGGGGCGCAGATACGCAGTATTTT. It is translated as CAIRTGGADTQYF.

The genes are TRBV6-1 and TRBJ2-5; unclear D gene. The CDR3 runs 13 residues. V was cut by 6 bases and J by 7 bases, with 15 bases left in between. CDR1 is MNHNS, CDR2 SASEGT, per germline. CDR3 region: CASRDVTPGTQYF. DNA of the CDR3: TGTGCCAGCAGGGATGTCACTCCAGGGACCCAGTACTTC.

V and J are TRBV19 and TRBJ2-7; 7 bases line up with TRBD2. J was trimmed by 0 bases and V by 4 bases; bases with no gene match: 12. The CDR3 is 17 amino acids. CDR1 and CDR2 from the germline V gene are LNHDA and SQIVND (reference sequence). The CDR3 loop is CASSSRRSGKSSYEQYF. The DNA for the CDR3 is TGTGCCAGTAGTAGCCGCCGGAGCGGGAAGAGCTCCTACGAGCAGTACTTC.

The chain has TRBV6-1 and TRBJ1-1; 7 bases fit TRBD1. The junction had 4 bases not matched to a gene; V was cut back by 4 bases and J by 5 bases. The CDR3 has 13 amino acids. The V gene's germline CDR1 is MNHNS and CDR2 SASEGT. The CDR3 bases are TGTGCCAGCAGTGCCTTGACAGGGACTGAAGCTTTCTTT. Translated: CASSALTGTEAFF.

The chain couples TRBV6-5 to TRBJ2-5; TRBD1 might be the D (6 bases). CDR3 length: 11 residues. Between the trimmed V and J ends, which lost 8 bases and 7 bases, there was a span of 11 bases. Germline assignment: CDR1 MNHEY and CDR2 SVGAGI. The CDR3 protein is CASAKGGTQYF. CDR3 DNA sequence: TGTGCCAGCGCAAAAGGGGGGACCCAGTACTTC.

This chain links TRBV7-8 with TRBJ1-5, with D maybe TRBD1 (6 bases). Trimming cost V 2 bases and J 3 bases, with 17 bases left between them. This CDR3 contains 17 residues. Germline CDR1 and CDR2: SGHVS and FQNEAQ. In DNA, the CDR3 is TGTGCCAGCAGCTTACAGCCGGCAGGGGCCTCCAATCAGCCCCAGCATTTT. Amino acids: CASSLQPAGASNQPQHF.

The chain has TRBV25-1 and TRBJ2-7; TRBD1 matches 8 bases. Germline CDR1 reads MGHDK; CDR2 reads SYGVNS. Trimming took 1 base from V and 5 from J; bases not matched to a gene: 4. This CDR3 spans 14 amino acids. The CDR3 spells CASSESRGHNEQYF. The CDR3 nucleotides are TGTGCCAGCAGTGAATCCAGGGGGCACAACGAGCAGTACTTC.

This chain links TRBV18 with TRBJ1-2; TRBD1 might be the D (6 bases). Germline CDR1 KGHSH, CDR2 LQKENI. Trimming pared 3 bases from V and 6 bases from J, leaving 14 bases between. The CDR3 extends over 14 amino acids. The CDR3 here is CASSPESGGHGYTF. CDR3 coding DNA: TGTGCCAGCTCACCCGAGAGCGGGGGCCATGGCTACACCTTC.

Written as DNA, the CDR3 is TGTGCCAGCGGATTGCCCACGGGATCCTACGAGCAGTACTTC. Amino acids: CASGLPTGSYEQYF. The chain is built from TRBV6-5 and TRBJ2-7; the D gene is possibly TRBD2 (5 bases). CDR1 is MNHEY and CDR2 is SVGAGI in the germline V gene. The CDR3 length is 14 residues. Trimming left V 8 bases short and J 1 base short, with 15 bases between.

J is TRBJ2-3 and V is TRBV18; no firm D call. The V end was cut by 1 base, the J end by 1 base, with 3 bases between. The germline V gene has CDR1 KGHSH and CDR2 LQKENI. The CDR3 loop spans 13 amino acids. CDR3 nucleotides: TGTGCCAGCTCACCACGTCGCACAGATACGCAGTATTTT. Translated, it gives CASSPRRTDTQYF.

The V gene is TRBV4-1, the J gene TRBJ2-2, with D possibly TRBD2 on 7 matching bases. This CDR3 spans 16 amino acids. Germline V gene data show CDR1 as MGHRA and CDR2 as YSYEKL. The ends were cut back, 0 bases at V and 3 bases at J, with 11 bases in the middle. CDR3 DNA: TGCGCCAGCAGCCAAGAGAGGGGGGGATACACCGGGGAGCTGTTTTTT. Translating it yields CASSQERGGYTGELFF.

V usage is TRBV5-1 and J usage is TRBJ2-2; 8 nucleotides agree with TRBD1. The trim removed 7 bases at V and 2 bases at J, leaving 4 bases unmatched. The CDR3 totals 14 residues. Germline CDR1 is SGHRS and CDR2 is YFSETQ. In DNA form, the CDR3 reads TGCGCCAGCGGACAGGGTAGTAACACCGGGGAGCTGTTTTTT. Translated: CASGQGSNTGELFF.

The CDR3 bases are TGTGCCATCATGGGACAGGGGGACGAGCAGTACTTC. Residues: CAIMGQGDEQYF. The chain recombines TRBV10-3 with TRBJ2-7; TRBD1 matches 11 bases. There are 12 residues in the CDR3. J gave up 5 bases and V 7 bases, and 1 base lay outside the gene matches. Germline CDR1 and CDR2: ENHRY and SYGVKD.

J is TRBJ1-1 and V is TRBV2; D is possibly TRBD1 (6 bases). Germline V CDR1 and CDR2: SNHLY, FYNNEI. CDR3 size: 13 residues. V dropped 10 bases and J dropped 4 bases, with 16 bases sitting between them. CDR3 DNA sequence: TGTGCCATCGGCGGACTGGGGGCCACTGAAGCTTTCTTT. This codes for CAIGGLGATEAFF.

J is TRBJ1-5 and V is TRBV6-4; D uncertain. Germline V gene lookup returns CDR1 MRHNA and CDR2 SNTAGT. This CDR3 contains 13 residues. Trimming took 4 bases from V and 1 from J, leaving 5 bases between them. The CDR3, as DNA: TGTGCCAGCAGTGCCCAAAGCAATCAGCCCCAGCATTTT. Amino acids: CASSAQSNQPQHF.

The genes are TRBV4-2 and TRBJ1-2; no definite D call. V was pared by 1 base and J by 6 bases, with 6 bases between. The germline V gene has CDR1 LGHNA and CDR2 YNFKEQ. The CDR3 runs 12 residues. The CDR3 reads CASSQGSHGYTF. The DNA of the CDR3 is TGTGCCAGCAGCCAAGGAAGTCATGGCTACACCTTC.